This entry describes one TCR beta chain. Which antigen it targets is not known. No much larger clonotype is one base removed from it; base qualities were not supplied. Libraries came from PCR. These reads were obtained on an Illumina HiSeq 2500. TCR libraries were prepared with molecular barcoding, using unique molecular identifiers to normalize TCRbeta repertoire quantification. TCRdb applied fastp at Q25 and MiXCR to the public reads, then kept only in-frame beta chains. All rows with the same CDR3 protein become a single entry with the most common DNA and genes. The sample records some 840,000 distinct CDR3 sequences, 15% to 20% of which are singletons. Approximately 5% of the sample comes from the top ten. The CDR3 has 14 amino acids, counting the end cysteine and phenylalanine. The entry retains the CDR3 DNA only, 42 bases that are in frame from base 1. Per the germline V gene, ENHRY is the CDR1 and SYGVKD is the CDR2. Trimming takes 7 bases off V and 8 bases off J; junction bases not matched to a gene: 8.

The treatment or condition label of this sample denotes: allogeneic hematopoietic cell transplantation with graft depleted of TCRalphabeta T cells and CD19 B cells. The children who served as transplant recipients had been given grafts of TCRalphabeta/CD19-depleted allogeneic hematopoietic cells. The data stem from a study of T-cell reconstitution after alpha-beta-depleted transplantation in children (dated by TCRdb to the mid-2010s). As for the study more broadly: Using TCR repertoire profiling, the study followed T-cell immune reconstitution in a quantitative way in children after TCRalphabeta/CD19-depleted allogeneic hematopoietic cell transplantation. What the authors observed across the whole study: Over subsequent months, a decline in hyperexpanded clone frequencies was noted, and after one year, T-cell counts and TCRbeta diversity were mostly ascribed to newly produced T cells. The apparently early alphabetaT-cell count recovery about two months after transplant was reportedly dependent on only several hundred rapidly expanded clones derived from non-depleted graft cells. In some patients, the high TCRbeta diversity seen at day 60 was put down to recipient T cells and intrathymic progenitors that had survived conditioning.

The starting material was PBMCs, mostly from graft donor cells, obtained 360 days after TCRalphabeta/CD19-depleted stem cell transplant. The TCR originated in a male patient between 10 and 17 years old who had a stem cell transplant for acute lymphoblastic leukemia, so the T cells may come from the graft donor. The chain links TRBV10-3 with TRBJ2-2, with TRBD1 identical over 9 junction bases. This receptor has the CDR3 CAIKGGQGFGELFF. The DNA sequence reads TGTGCCATCAAGGGAGGACAGGGGTTTGGGGAGCTGTTTTTT.